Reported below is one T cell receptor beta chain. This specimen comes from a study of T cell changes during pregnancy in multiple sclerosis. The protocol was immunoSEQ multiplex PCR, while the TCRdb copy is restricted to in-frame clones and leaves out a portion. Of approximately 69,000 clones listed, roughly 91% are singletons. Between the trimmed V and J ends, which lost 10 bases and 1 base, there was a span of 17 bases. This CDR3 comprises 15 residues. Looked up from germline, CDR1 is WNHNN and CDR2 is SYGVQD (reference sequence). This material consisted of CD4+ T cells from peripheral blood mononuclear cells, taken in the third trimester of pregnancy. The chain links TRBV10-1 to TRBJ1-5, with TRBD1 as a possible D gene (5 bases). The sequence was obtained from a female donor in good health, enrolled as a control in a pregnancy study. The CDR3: CATPLGERSNQPQHF. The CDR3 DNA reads TGCGCCACCCCCTTAGGGGAAAGGAGCAATCAGCCCCAGCATTTT.